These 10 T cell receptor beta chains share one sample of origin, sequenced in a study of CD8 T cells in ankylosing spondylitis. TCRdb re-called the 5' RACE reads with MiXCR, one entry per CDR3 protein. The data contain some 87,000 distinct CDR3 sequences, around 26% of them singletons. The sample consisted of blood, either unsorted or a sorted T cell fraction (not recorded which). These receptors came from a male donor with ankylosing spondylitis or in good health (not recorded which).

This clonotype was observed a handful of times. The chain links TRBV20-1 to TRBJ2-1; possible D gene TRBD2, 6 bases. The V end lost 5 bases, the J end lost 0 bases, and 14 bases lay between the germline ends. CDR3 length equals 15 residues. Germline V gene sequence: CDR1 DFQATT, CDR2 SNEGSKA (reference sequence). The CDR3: CSAFTGGDSYNEQFF. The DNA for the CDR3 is TGCAGTGCTTTCACCGGGGGTGACTCCTACAATGAGCAGTTCTTC.

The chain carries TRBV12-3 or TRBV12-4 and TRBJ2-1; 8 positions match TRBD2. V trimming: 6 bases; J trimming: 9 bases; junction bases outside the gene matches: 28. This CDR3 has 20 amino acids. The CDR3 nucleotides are TGTGCCAGCAGCCCCCCTACCTTCTCTCTTTTTAGGACTAGCTTCGGTGAGCAGTTCTTC. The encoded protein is CASSPPTFSLFRTSFGEQFF.

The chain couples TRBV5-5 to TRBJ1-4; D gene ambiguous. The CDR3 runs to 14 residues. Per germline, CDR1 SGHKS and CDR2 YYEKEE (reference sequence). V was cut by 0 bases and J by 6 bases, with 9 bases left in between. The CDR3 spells CASSLDWLDEKLFF. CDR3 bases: TGTGCCAGCAGCTTGGATTGGTTAGATGAAAAACTGTTTTTT.

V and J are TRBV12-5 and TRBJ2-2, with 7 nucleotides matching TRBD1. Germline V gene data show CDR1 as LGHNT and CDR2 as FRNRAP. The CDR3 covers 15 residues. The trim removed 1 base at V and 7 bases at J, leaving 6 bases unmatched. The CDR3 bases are TGTGCTAGTGGTTTGGAGGGGGCCAGTCACGGGGAGCTGTTTTTT. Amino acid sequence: CASGLEGASHGELFF.

The CDR3, as DNA: TGCGCCAGCAGCGCGATTACGCAAGATGAGCAGTTCTTC. It codes for CASSAITQDEQFF. This chain connects TRBV5-1 to TRBJ2-1; D call uncertain. Germline CDR1 reads SGHRS; CDR2 reads YFSETQ. The CDR3 sequence is 13 residues long. Deletions cut 4 bases from V and 8 bases from J, with 13 bases between.

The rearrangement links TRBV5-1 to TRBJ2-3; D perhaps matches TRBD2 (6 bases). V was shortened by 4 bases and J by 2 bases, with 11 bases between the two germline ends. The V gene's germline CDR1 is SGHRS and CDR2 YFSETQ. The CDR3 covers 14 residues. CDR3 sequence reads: CASSPGGNTDTQYF. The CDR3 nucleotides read TGCGCCAGCAGCCCTGGGGGGAACACAGATACGCAGTATTTT. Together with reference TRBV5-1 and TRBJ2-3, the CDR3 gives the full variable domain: KAGVTQTPRYLIKTRGQQVTLSCSPISGHRSVSWYQQTPGQGLQFLFEYFSETQRNKGNFPGRFSGRQFSNSRSEMNVSTLELGDSALYLCASSPGGNTDTQYFGPGTRLTVL.

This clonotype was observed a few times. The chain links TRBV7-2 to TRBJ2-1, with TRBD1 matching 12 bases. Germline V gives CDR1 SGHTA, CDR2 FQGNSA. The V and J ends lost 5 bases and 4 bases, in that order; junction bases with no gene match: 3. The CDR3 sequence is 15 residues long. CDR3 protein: CASSRDRGHYNEQFF. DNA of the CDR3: TGTGCCAGCAGCCGGGACAGGGGGCATTACAATGAGCAGTTCTTC.

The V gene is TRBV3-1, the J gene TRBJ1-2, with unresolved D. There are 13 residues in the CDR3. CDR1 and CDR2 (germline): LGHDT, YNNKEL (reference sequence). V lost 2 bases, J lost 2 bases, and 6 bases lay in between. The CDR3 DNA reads TGTGCCAGCAGCCAAACCCAGAACTATGGCTACACCTTC. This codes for CASSQTQNYGYTF.

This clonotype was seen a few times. The CDR3 DNA reads TGCGCCAGCAGCCCGGCCTCTGGAAACACCATATATTTT. This encodes CASSPASGNTIYF. The rearrangement joins TRBV5-1 to TRBJ1-3; D gene unclear. The germline V and J ends were trimmed by 4 bases and 0 bases, with 5 bases remaining between them. Germline V gene sequence: CDR1 SGHRS, CDR2 YFSETQ. This CDR3 is 13 amino acids long.

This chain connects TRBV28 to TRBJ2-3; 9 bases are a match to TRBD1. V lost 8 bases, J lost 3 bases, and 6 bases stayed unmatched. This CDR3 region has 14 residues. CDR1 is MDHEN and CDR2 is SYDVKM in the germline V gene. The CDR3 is CASGRGQGTDTQYF. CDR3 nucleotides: TGTGCCAGCGGGAGGGGACAGGGAACAGATACGCAGTATTTT.